This T cell receptor (beta chain) was sequenced during a study of CD8 T cells in Susac syndrome. High-throughput TCR beta sequencing covered peripheral CD8+ and CD4+ T cells. There are 17 residues in the CDR3. Germline V gene lookup returns CDR1 SGHVS and CDR2 FQNEAQ. Germline trimming cut 1 base from V and 0 bases from J; bases unmatched to any gene: 6. Random-hexamer reverse transcription was applied to roughly 0.5 to 1 ug RNA. Amplification of the TCR beta CDR3 was carried out by immunoSEQ multiplex PCR, which spanned a total of 54 Vbeta and 13 Jbeta segments. TCRdb re-analysed the immunoSEQ multiplex PCR reads in MiXCR, keeping a single row per CDR3 protein. The sample lists approximately 160,000 distinct CDR3 sequences, approximately 92% occurring once.

The sequenced sample was CD4+ T cells from PBMCs. The chain is built from TRBV7-8 and TRBJ1-5; 7 bases are shared with TRBD1. This receptor was obtained from a human donor in good health. CDR3 coding DNA: TGTGCCAGCAGCTTAGGATACAGGGGTAATAGCAATCAGCCCCAGCATTTT. Translation gives CASSLGYRGNSNQPQHF. The whole variable domain, filled in from reference TRBV7-8 and TRBJ1-5, reads GAGVSQSPRYKVAKRGQDVALRCDPISGHVSLFWYQQALGQGPEFLTYFQNEAQLDKSGLPSDRFFAERPEGSVSTLKIQRTQQEDSAVYLCASSLGYRGNSNQPQHFGDGTRLSIL.